This TCR beta chain was retrieved from a study of identical twins. Comment on this clonotype: At one end the junction does not follow the germline gene, possibly because of a read error.

One entry per CDR3 protein, called by TCRdb with MiXCR from the 5' RACE reads. This table has some 690,000 distinct CDR3 sequences, 21% appearing once. The germline CDR1 and CDR2 sequences are DFQATT and SNEGSKA (reference sequence). This CDR3 contains 17 residues. These same records also appear under a second study, on T cells expressing NK-cell markers. That work states: CD8+ T cells in over five donors included dominant NKG2C+ clonotypes at 1.0-7.0%.

The TCR comes from a woman aged 18-30 years in good health. The chain has TRBV20-1 and TRBJ2-1; 11 nucleotides line up with TRBD2. Sequenced: PBMCs. The CDR3 protein is CCARGLAGGGSYNEQFF. DNA for the CDR3: TGCTGTGCTAGGGGTCTAGCGGGGGGCGGCTCCTACAATGAGCAGTTCTTC.